What follows are 29 T cell receptor beta chains derived from one specimen sequenced in a study of OX40 agonist ivuxolimab in advanced cancers. Sequencing used immunoSEQ multiplex PCR; TCRdb keeps in-frame clones, though not all of them. There are 50,000 to 80,000 clones in the sample; about 90% occur only once, and 5.2% lies in the top ten. Sequencing used CD4+ or CD8+ T cells sorted from blood, obtained in a trial of the OX40 agonist ivuxolimab. The receptor source for this set is an adult with an advanced solid tumor such as melanoma, head and neck, liver or kidney cancer.

The chain recombines TRBV7-9 with TRBJ1-1, with D unresolved. The CDR3 runs to 15 residues. Germline CDR1 is SEHNR and CDR2 is FQNEAQ (reference sequence). The V gene lost 0 bases and the J gene lost 7 bases, with 15 bases spanning the gap. The CDR3 here is CASSLALTGKYEAFF. For the CDR3, the DNA is TGTGCCAGCAGCTTAGCACTGACGGGCAAGTATGAAGCTTTCTTT.

The CDR3: CASSYSRSGVYEQYF. CDR3 sequence (DNA): TGTGCCAGCAGTTATAGCCGGTCCGGGGTCTACGAGCAGTACTTC. The V call is TRBV6-6, the J call TRBJ2-7; weak D call: TRBD2 (5 bases). CDR1 and CDR2 from the germline V gene are MNHNY and SVGAGI (reference sequence). V lost 3 bases to trimming and J lost 3 bases, with 15 bases between them. This CDR3 contains 15 residues.

This clone has only a few counts. This sequence joins TRBV6-5 and TRBJ2-7; possibly TRBD2 for D (6 bases). The V and J ends lost 0 bases and 4 bases respectively, with 13 bases between them. The length of the CDR3 is 15 residues. Germline-derived CDR1 and CDR2 are MNHEY and SVGAGI. For the CDR3, the DNA is TGTGCCAGCAGTTACTCGGTGCTAGGAGGGTACGAGCAGTACTTC. Translated: CASSYSVLGGYEQYF.

DNA of the CDR3: TGTGCCAGCAAAATGCGGAACCACGAGCAGTACTTC. It translates to CASKMRNHEQYF. The genes are TRBV28 and TRBJ2-7; D ambiguous. V shed 7 bases and J shed 5 bases, with 12 bases lying between them. Germline V CDR1 and CDR2: MDHEN, SYDVKM. The CDR3 extends over 12 amino acids.

This clone was counted a single time. The rearrangement joins TRBV21-1 to TRBJ2-1; the table assigns TRBD1, which was not confirmed against the DNA. TRBV21-1 is a pseudogene. CDR3 length equals 15 residues. The CDR3: CASSADRGSPNEQFF. Here the CDR3 DNA reads TGTGCCAGCAGCGCGGACAGGGGGTCCCCCAATGAGCAGTTCTTC.

V gene TRBV11-2 combines with J gene TRBJ2-7, with D hard to call. The germline V and J ends were trimmed by 1 base and 6 bases, with 16 bases remaining between them. This CDR3 is 15 amino acids long. CDR1 is SGHAT and CDR2 is FQNNGV in the germline V gene. The chain's CDR3 is CASSLVLGIASEQYF. The CDR3 nucleotides read TGTGCCAGCAGCTTAGTTCTGGGAATCGCAAGCGAGCAGTACTTC. Filled out from reference TRBV11-2 and TRBJ2-7, the complete variable domain reads EAGVAQSPRYKIIEKRQSVAFWCNPISGHATLYWYQQILGQGPKLLIQFQNNGVVDDSQLPKDRFSAERLKGVDSTLKIQPAKLEDSAVYLCASSLVLGIASEQYFGPGTRLTVT.

The genes are TRBV7-2 and TRBJ1-2; 8 nucleotides agree with TRBD1. The V and J ends lost 5 bases and 4 bases, in that order; junction bases with no gene match: 9. This CDR3 contains 15 residues. The germline gives CDR1 SGHTA, CDR2 FQGNSA. The CDR3 is CASSPTGGTVYGYTF. CDR3 coding DNA: TGTGCCAGCAGCCCCACAGGGGGTACGGTCTATGGCTACACCTTC.

The gene calls are TRBV18 and TRBJ1-2, with D possibly being TRBD1 (6 bases). The CDR3 covers 15 residues. Per the germline V gene, CDR1 is KGHSH and CDR2 is LQKENI. The V and J ends lost 3 bases and 3 bases respectively, with 14 bases between them. CDR3 residues: CASSPRGGAYYGYTF. In DNA form, the CDR3 reads TGTGCCAGCTCACCGAGGGGGGGCGCCTACTATGGCTACACCTTC.

The rearrangement joins TRBV10-3 to TRBJ2-1; tentatively, D is TRBD1 or TRBD2 (5 bases each). V was pared by 6 bases and J by 1 base, with 16 bases between. The CDR3 covers 16 residues. CDR1 and CDR2 (germline): ENHRY, SYGVKD. For the CDR3, the DNA is TGTGCCATCAGGGGGGACGAGGGGATTTCCTACAATGAGCAGTTCTTC. Translation: CAIRGDEGISYNEQFF.

The rearrangement joins TRBV5-1 to TRBJ1-5; 10 nucleotides agree with TRBD1. The CDR3 is made up of 15 amino acids. Per germline, CDR1 SGHRS and CDR2 YFSETQ. V was clipped by 4 bases and J by 6 bases; unmatched bases: 7. The CDR3: CASSPGDRGGQPQHF. The DNA of the CDR3 is TGCGCCAGCAGCCCGGGGGACAGGGGAGGTCAGCCCCAGCATTTT.

The J gene is TRBJ1-2, the V gene TRBV28; TRBD1 matches 11 bases. From germline, CDR1 is MDHEN and CDR2 SYDVKM. Unmatched junction bases numbered 7, after V lost 2 bases and J lost 2 bases. The CDR3 length is 17 residues. The CDR3 nucleotides are TGTGCCAGCAGTTTAAGGACAGGGGGCCGGGGCAACTATGGCTACACCTTC. Residues: CASSLRTGGRGNYGYTF.

V is TRBV7-8 and J is TRBJ2-3, with 13 bases that match TRBD2. In germline, CDR1 is SGHVS, CDR2 FQNEAQ. The V and J ends lost 2 bases and 6 bases, in that order; junction bases with no gene match: 5. CDR3 length: 16 amino acids. The CDR3 region is CASSLRTSGSGDTQYF. The CDR3 bases are TGTGCCAGCAGCTTACGGACTAGCGGGAGCGGGGATACGCAGTATTTT.

This chain joins TRBV15 and TRBJ2-7; possibly TRBD2 for D (6 bases). Germline lookup yields CDR1 LNHNV and CDR2 YYDKDF (reference sequence). The CDR3 covers 16 residues. V lost 3 bases and J lost 2, with 17 bases in between. This CDR3 reads CATSRGERDFTYEQYF. The CDR3 DNA sequence: TGTGCCACCAGCAGGGGGGAAAGGGACTTTACCTACGAGCAGTACTTC.

The CDR3: CASSLRPGMNTEAFF. The CDR3 nucleotides read TGTGCCAGCAGTTTACGTCCAGGGATGAACACTGAAGCTTTCTTT. This chain joins TRBV27 and TRBJ1-1; possibly TRBD1 for D (5 bases). Germline V gene data show CDR1 as MNHEY and CDR2 as SMNVEV (reference sequence). CDR3 length equals 15 residues. The V end lost 2 bases, the J end lost 0 bases, and 10 bases lay between the germline ends.

V and J are TRBV30 and TRBJ2-7; TRBD1 or TRBD2 may be the D gene (6 bases each). Germline V gives CDR1 GTSNPN, CDR2 SVGIG (reference sequence). Trimming removed 5 bases from V and 0 bases from J, with 14 bases in between. The CDR3 is made up of 14 amino acids. The CDR3 sequence is CAWGGGYSSYEQYF. CDR3 DNA sequence: TGTGCCTGGGGAGGGGGTTATTCCTCCTACGAGCAGTACTTC.

This chain links TRBV28 with TRBJ2-2; TRBD1 matches 7 bases. CDR3 length equals 15 residues. The ends lost 6 bases at V and 0 bases at J; junction bases unmatched: 4. CDR1 MDHEN and CDR2 SYDVKM come from the germline V gene. Written as DNA, the CDR3 is TGTGCCAGCAGATTACAGGGGTCGAACACCGGGGAGCTGTTTTTT. Encoded protein: CASRLQGSNTGELFF.

The chain combines TRBV6-5 with TRBJ2-1, with 8 positions matching TRBD2. J was trimmed by 10 bases and V by 4 bases; bases with no gene match: 9. CDR3 length: 14 amino acids. From germline, CDR1 is MNHEY and CDR2 SVGAGI. CDR3 sequence: CASSSRTSRKEQFF. CDR3 coding DNA: TGTGCCAGCAGTTCGCGGACTAGCCGAAAAGAGCAGTTCTTC.

The gene calls are TRBV28 and TRBJ2-3; D might be TRBD1 (5 bases). V was trimmed by 7 bases and J by 2 bases, leaving 10 bases between them. The CDR3 is 13 amino acids. Germline lookup yields CDR1 MDHEN and CDR2 SYDVKM. CDR3 bases: TGTGCCAGCAACCCAGGGAACACAGATACGCAGTATTTT. Translating gives CASNPGNTDTQYF.

This sequence joins TRBV6-1 and TRBJ1-2, with D uncertain. This CDR3 spans 13 amino acids. Germline-derived CDR1 and CDR2 are MNHNS and SASEGT. The V end was cut by 4 bases, the J end by 4 bases, with 10 bases between. The CDR3 region has the DNA TGTGCCAGCAGTGTAGGTCAAGCCTATGGCTACACCTTC. Protein sequence: CASSVGQAYGYTF.

This sequence joins TRBV7-9 and TRBJ1-5; the match to TRBD1 covers 9 bases. CDR3 size: 14 residues. The J segment lost 8 bases and the V segment lost 3 bases, leaving 5 bases of the junction unmatched. CDR1 and CDR2 from the germline V gene are SEHNR and FQNEAQ (reference sequence). The CDR3 sequence is CASSFTGGGEPQHF. In DNA form, the CDR3 reads TGTGCCAGCAGCTTTACAGGGGGCGGGGAGCCCCAGCATTTT. Filled out from reference TRBV7-9 and TRBJ1-5, the complete variable domain reads DTGVSQNPRHKITKRGQNVTFRCDPISEHNRLYWYRQTLGQGPEFLTYFQNEAQLEKSRLLSDRFSAERPKGSFSTLEIQRTEQGDSAMYLCASSFTGGGEPQHFGDGTRLSIL.

V is TRBV6-5 and J is TRBJ2-7; D unclear. Trimming took 6 bases from V and 3 from J, leaving 12 bases between them. The CDR3 contains 13 residues. The germline gives CDR1 MNHEY, CDR2 SVGAGI. Here the CDR3 reads CASSPDSIYEQYF. The CDR3 DNA reads as TGTGCCAGCAGCCCCGACTCCATCTACGAGCAGTACTTC.

The V gene is TRBV7-2, the J gene TRBJ2-5; no clear D gene. The ends were cut back, 4 bases at V and 4 bases at J, with 13 bases in the middle. The CDR3 sequence is 14 residues long. CDR1 is SGHTA, CDR2 FQGNSA, per germline. This CDR3 is CASSSVPLGETQYF. The CDR3 DNA is TGTGCCAGCAGCTCCGTCCCGTTGGGAGAGACCCAGTACTTC.

V and J are TRBV5-4 and TRBJ2-4; D is unresolved. The germline V gene has CDR1 SGHNT and CDR2 YYREEE (reference sequence). The CDR3 is 14 residues long. The V end lost 1 base, the J end lost 0 bases, and 5 bases lay between the germline ends. In DNA, the CDR3 is TGTGCCAGCAGCTTGTCTCTAGCCAAAAACATTCAGTACTTC. Translated, it gives CASSLSLAKNIQYF.

CDR3 residues: CAWSSGEGKETQYF. The CDR3 DNA is TGTGCCTGGAGTTCGGGGGAGGGTAAAGAGACCCAGTACTTC. This chain uses TRBV30 with TRBJ2-5, with 7 bases fitting TRBD2. Germline values: CDR1 GTSNPN, CDR2 SVGIG (reference sequence). The CDR3 has 14 amino acids. The V segment lost 2 bases and the J segment 3 bases; nucleotides outside the gene matches: 6. Together with reference TRBV30 and TRBJ2-5, the CDR3 gives the full variable domain: SQTIHQWPATLVQPVGSPLSLECTVEGTSNPNLYWYRQAAGRGLQLLFYSVGIGQISSEVPQNLSASRPQDRQFILSSKKLLLSDSGFYLCAWSSGEGKETQYFGPGTRLLVL.

The V gene is TRBV5-1, the J gene TRBJ1-1, with no clear D. The V end was cut by 0 bases, the J end by 6 bases, with 12 bases between. Looked up from germline, CDR1 is SGHRS and CDR2 is YFSETQ. CDR3 length: 14 amino acids. The CDR3 reads CASSLGTDRAEAFF. CDR3 sequence (DNA): TGCGCCAGCAGCTTGGGAACCGATCGCGCTGAAGCTTTCTTT. The variable domain in full, with the rest retrieved from reference TRBV5-1 and TRBJ1-1, is KAGVTQTPRYLIKTRGQQVTLSCSPISGHRSVSWYQQTPGQGLQFLFEYFSETQRNKGNFPGRFSGRQFSNSRSEMNVSTLELGDSALYLCASSLGTDRAEAFFGQGTRLTVV.

The chain couples TRBV28 to TRBJ2-7, with 11 nucleotides matching TRBD2. The V gene's germline CDR1 is MDHEN and CDR2 SYDVKM. The CDR3 has 15 amino acids. J was trimmed by 1 base and V by 2 bases; bases with no gene match: 1. The CDR3 loop reads CASSLIAGGSYEQYF. CDR3 sequence (DNA): TGTGCCAGCAGTTTAATAGCGGGGGGGTCCTACGAGCAGTACTTC. The full variable domain, in which reference TRBV28 and TRBJ2-7 provide the parts outside the CDR3, is DVKVTQSSRYLVKRTGEKVFLECVQDMDHENMFWYRQDPGLGLRLIYFSYDVKMKEKGDIPEGYSVSREKKERFSLILESASTNQTSMYLCASSLIAGGSYEQYFGPGTRLTVT.

The chain uses TRBV27 and TRBJ1-5; D is unresolved. CDR1 and CDR2 (germline): MNHEY, SMNVEV (reference sequence). V gave up 0 bases and J gave up 5 bases, with 5 bases separating them. CDR3 size: 13 residues. CDR3: CASSLSRDQPQHF. The CDR3 nucleotides are TGTGCCAGCAGTTTATCACGAGATCAGCCCCAGCATTTT.

The chain employs TRBV9 and TRBJ1-2, with a weak D call TRBD1 (6 bases). Trimming removed 4 bases at V and 7 bases at J, with 17 bases between. The CDR3 totals 14 residues. Germline assignment: CDR1 SGDLS and CDR2 YYNGEE. This CDR3 is CASSPRGALSGYTF. For the CDR3, the DNA is TGTGCCAGCAGCCCCCGGGGGGCCCTCAGTGGCTACACCTTC.

The gene calls are TRBV5-1 and TRBJ2-1; 7 bases map to TRBD2. There are 14 residues in the CDR3. J lost 5 bases, V lost 5 bases, and 7 bases had no gene match. Germline CDR1 is SGHRS and CDR2 is YFSETQ. The CDR3 DNA reads TGCGCCAGCAGAAGCGGGACCACGCACAATGAGCAGTTCTTC. Amino acid sequence: CASRSGTTHNEQFF.